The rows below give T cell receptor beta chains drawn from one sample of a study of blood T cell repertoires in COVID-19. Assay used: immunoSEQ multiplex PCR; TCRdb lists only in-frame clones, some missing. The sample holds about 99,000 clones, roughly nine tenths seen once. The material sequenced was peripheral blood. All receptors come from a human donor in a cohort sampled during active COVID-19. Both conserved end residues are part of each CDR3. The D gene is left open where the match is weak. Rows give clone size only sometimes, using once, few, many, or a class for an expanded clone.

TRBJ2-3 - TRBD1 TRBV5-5 CASSFRDRGLSDTQYF TGTGCCAGCAGCTTCCGGGACAGGGGTCTGTCAGATACGCAGTATTTT
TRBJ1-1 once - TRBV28 CASSLLEAEYPSTEAFF TGTGCCAGCAGTTTATTGGAGGCAGAGTACCCCTCCACTGAAGCTTTCTTT
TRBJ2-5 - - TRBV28 CASSSGAPPETQYF TGTGCCAGCAGCTCAGGGGCACCCCCCGAGACCCAGTACTTC
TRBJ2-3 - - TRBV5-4 CASTSVSTDTQYF TGTGCCAGCACCTCGGTATCCACAGATACGCAGTATTTT
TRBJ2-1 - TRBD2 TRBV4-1 CASSQVFSGDNEQFF TGCGCCAGCAGCCAAGTCTTCAGCGGGGACAATGAGCAGTTCTTC
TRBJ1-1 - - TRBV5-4 CASSPRGGMNTEAFF TGTGCCAGCAGCCCACGTGGGGGCATGAACACTGAAGCTTTCTTT
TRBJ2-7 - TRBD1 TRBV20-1 CSAPGQAKQYF TGCAGTGCCCCGGGACAGGCGAAGCAGTACTTC
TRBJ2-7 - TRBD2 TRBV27 CASHGTSVYEQYF TGTGCCAGTCATGGGACTAGCGTCTACGAGCAGTACTTC
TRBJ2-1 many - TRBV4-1 CASSQEPGGPNEQFF TGCGCCAGCAGCCAAGAGCCGGGGGGCCCCAATGAGCAGTTCTTC
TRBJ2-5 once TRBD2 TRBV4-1 CASSQDGPGAGGAQYF TGCGCCAGCAGCCAAGATGGGCCCGGGGCGGGGGGGGCCCAGTACTTC
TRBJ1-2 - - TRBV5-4 CASGPNRNYGYTF TGTGCCAGCGGACCCAACAGGAACTATGGCTACACCTTC
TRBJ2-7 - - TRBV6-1 CASSELDYLLGTYEQYF TGTGCCAGCAGTGAATTAGACTACCTTTTGGGAACCTACGAGCAGTACTTC
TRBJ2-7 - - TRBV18 CASSQGEGPYEQYF TGTGCCAGCTCACAGGGGGAGGGCCCCTACGAGCAGTACTTC
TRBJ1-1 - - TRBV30 CAWTNGGMNTEAFF TGTGCCTGGACCAACGGGGGTATGAACACTGAAGCTTTCTTT
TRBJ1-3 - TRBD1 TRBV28 CASSPDRDSGNTIYF TGTGCCAGCAGTCCCGACAGGGACTCTGGAAACACCATATATTTT
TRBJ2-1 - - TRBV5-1 CASSSGGGYNEQFF TGCGCCAGCAGCTCTGGAGGCGGGTACAATGAGCAGTTCTTC
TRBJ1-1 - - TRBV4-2 CASSPRGGRGGTEAFF TGTGCCAGCAGCCCAAGAGGGGGACGAGGAGGCACTGAAGCTTTCTTT
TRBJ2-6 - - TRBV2 CASSGTGAGANVLTF TGTGCCAGCAGTGGTACGGGGGCTGGGGCCAACGTCCTGACTTTC
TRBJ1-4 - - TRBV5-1 CASSLANGATNEKLFF TGCGCCAGCAGCTTGGCCAACGGGGCAACTAATGAAAAACTGTTTTTT
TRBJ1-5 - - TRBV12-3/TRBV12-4 CASSLEGQPQHF TGTGCCAGCAGTCTGGAGGGTCAGCCCCAGCATTTT
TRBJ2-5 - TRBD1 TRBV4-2 CASSQESGLSGQGIGETQYF TGTGCCAGCAGCCAAGAATCAGGTCTGAGTGGACAGGGTATAGGGGAGACCCAGTACTTC
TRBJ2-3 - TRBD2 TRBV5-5 CASSLRASGISDTQYF TGTGCCAGCAGCTTGCGCGCTAGCGGGATCTCAGATACGCAGTATTTT
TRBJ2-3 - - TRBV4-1 CASSQGLQRDTQYF TGCGCCAGCAGCCAAGGATTGCAGAGGGATACGCAGTATTTT
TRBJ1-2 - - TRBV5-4 CASSSQDYGYTF TGTGCCAGCAGCTCACAAGACTATGGCTACACCTTC
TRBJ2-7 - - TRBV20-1 CSASGGRRGSYEQYF TGCAGTGCTAGTGGTGGGCGGAGGGGTTCCTACGAGCAGTACTTC
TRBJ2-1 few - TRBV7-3 CASSLTPMAVQFF TGTGCCAGCAGCTTAACCCCCATGGCTGTACAGTTCTTC
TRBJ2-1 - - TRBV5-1 CASSIQGANEQFF TGCGCCAGCAGCATACAGGGTGCGAATGAGCAGTTCTTC
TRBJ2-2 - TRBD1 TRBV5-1 CASSIRQGETGELFF TGCGCCAGCAGCATACGACAGGGCGAAACCGGGGAGCTGTTTTTT
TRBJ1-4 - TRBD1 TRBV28 CASRGRGQGAEKLFF TGTGCCAGCAGGGGAAGGGGACAGGGTGCGGAAAAACTGTTTTTT
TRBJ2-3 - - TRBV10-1 CASSQQGIDTQYF TGCGCCAGCAGCCAGCAGGGCATAGATACGCAGTATTTT
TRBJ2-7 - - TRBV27 CASSLLAGYEQYF TGTGCCAGCAGTTTGCTGGCGGGCTACGAGCAGTACTTC
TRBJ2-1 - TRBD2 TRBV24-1 CATSDRGTSEQSEQFF TGTGCCACCAGTGACCGGGGGACTAGCGAGCAAAGTGAGCAGTTCTTC
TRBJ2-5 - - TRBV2 CASRRGETQYF TGTGCCAGCAGAAGGGGCGAGACCCAGTACTTC
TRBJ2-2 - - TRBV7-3 CASSPEGPNTGELFF TGTGCCAGCAGCCCGGAGGGTCCGAACACCGGGGAGCTGTTTTTT
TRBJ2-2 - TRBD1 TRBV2 CASKGQGDTGELFF TGTGCCAGCAAGGGACAGGGGGACACCGGGGAGCTGTTTTTT
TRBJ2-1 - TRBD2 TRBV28 CASRVVSGTYNEQFF TGTGCCAGCAGGGTGGTTAGCGGGACCTACAATGAGCAGTTCTTC
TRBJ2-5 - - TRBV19 CASSPTAVVGTQYF TGTGCCAGTAGTCCGACAGCAGTGGTTGGGACCCAGTACTTC
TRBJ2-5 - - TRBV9 CASSVGGGAIGETQYF TGTGCCAGCAGCGTAGGAGGGGGGGCCATTGGAGAGACCCAGTACTTC
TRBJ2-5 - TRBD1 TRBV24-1 CATSDPADRGRETQYF TGTGCCACCAGTGATCCGGCTGACAGGGGGCGAGAGACCCAGTACTTC
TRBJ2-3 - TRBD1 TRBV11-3 CASSFGTGGDTQYF TGTGCCAGCAGCTTCGGGACAGGGGGAGATACGCAGTATTTT
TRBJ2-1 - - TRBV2 CASSERMGSDVAFF TGTGCCAGCAGTGAAAGGATGGGGAGCGACGTTGCGTTCTTC
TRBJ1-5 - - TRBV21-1 CASSGGGGNQPQHF TGTGCCAGCAGCGGGGGGGGTGGCAATCAGCCCCAGCATTTT
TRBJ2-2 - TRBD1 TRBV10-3 CAIRSGTGARTGELFF TGTGCCATCAGGTCAGGGACAGGGGCCCGAACCGGGGAGCTGTTTTTT
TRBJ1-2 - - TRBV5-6 CASSFPGGGGGYTF TGTGCCAGCAGCTTTCCGGGAGGAGGGGGAGGCTACACCTTC
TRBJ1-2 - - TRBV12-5 CASGLRDSRDKSYGYTF TGTGCTAGTGGACTACGAGACTCCCGGGACAAAAGCTATGGCTACACCTTC
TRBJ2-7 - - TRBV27 CASSKLALGEQYF TGTGCCAGCAGTAAACTAGCTTTGGGCGAGCAGTACTTC
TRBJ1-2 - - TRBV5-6 CASTQGYGYTF TGTGCCAGCACCCAGGGCTATGGCTACACCTTC
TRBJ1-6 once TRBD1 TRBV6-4 CASSDSGDRARTLHF TGTGCCAGCAGTGACTCGGGGGACAGGGCTCGGACCCTCCACTTT
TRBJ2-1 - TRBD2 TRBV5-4 CASSLGGGTSGYNEQFF TGTGCCAGCAGCTTGGGCGGCGGGACTAGCGGGTACAATGAGCAGTTCTTC
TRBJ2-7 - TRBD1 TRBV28 CASSLPGQGFYEQYF TGTGCCAGCAGTTTACCGGGACAGGGGTTCTACGAGCAGTACTTC
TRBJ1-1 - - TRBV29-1 CSVEVRDTEAFF TGCAGCGTTGAAGTCAGGGACACTGAAGCTTTCTTT